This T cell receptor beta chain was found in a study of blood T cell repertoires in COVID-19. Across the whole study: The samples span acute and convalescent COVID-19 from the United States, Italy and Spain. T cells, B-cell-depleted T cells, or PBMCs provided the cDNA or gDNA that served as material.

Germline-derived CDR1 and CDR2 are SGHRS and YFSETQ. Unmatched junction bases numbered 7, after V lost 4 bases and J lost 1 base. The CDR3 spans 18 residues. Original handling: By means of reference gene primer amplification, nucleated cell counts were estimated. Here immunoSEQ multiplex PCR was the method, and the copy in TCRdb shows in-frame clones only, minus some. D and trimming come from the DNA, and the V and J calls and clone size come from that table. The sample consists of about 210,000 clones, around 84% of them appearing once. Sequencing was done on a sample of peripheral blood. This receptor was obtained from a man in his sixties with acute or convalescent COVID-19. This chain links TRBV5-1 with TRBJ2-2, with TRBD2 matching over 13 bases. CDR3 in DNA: TGCGCCAGCAGCCTCCGACTAGCGGGGGGCGAGAACACCGGGGAGCTGTTTTTT. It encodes CASSLRLAGGENTGELFF.